This TCR beta chain comes out of a study of CD8+ T cells in alopecia areata. Study details: Patients received oral tofacitinib, 5 to 10 mg twice daily, for moderate-to-severe alopecia areata. General study findings and limits: Scalp clonality, together with expanded CD8+ clones among the top 100, fell significantly with tofacitinib. Besides other cells, scalp samples also yield sequences of resident alphabeta T cells from normal skin. Compared with normal scalp, lesional scalp had higher clonality and more expanded CD8+ clones.

Germline-derived CDR1 and CDR2 are KGHSH and LQKENI. The CDR3 sequence is 12 residues long. V was clipped by 5 bases and J by 2 bases, with 7 bases between them. RNA was isolated and reverse transcribed to cDNA, the sequencing template. Some clones are missing from TCRdb's copy, which holds only in-frame ones; the method was immunoSEQ multiplex PCR. Of nearly 110,000 clones listed, roughly 89% are singletons. Treatment of the sample: oral pan-JAK inhibitor, 5-10 mg twice daily. A remark on this clone: Its antigen is not identified.

The TCR was taken from a human donor with alopecia areata. The chain combines TRBV18 with TRBJ2-7; either TRBD1 or TRBD2 may supply D (5 bases each). The material was CD8+ T cells sorted from blood, obtained at week 24, from a patient treated with tofacitinib. The CDR3 DNA follows: TGTGCCAGCTCAGGGGACGCCTACGAGCAGTACTTC. Its protein product is CASSGDAYEQYF. The variable domain in full, with the rest retrieved from reference TRBV18 and TRBJ2-7, is NAGVMQNPRHLVRRRGQEARLRCSPMKGHSHVYWYRQLPEEGLKFMVYLQKENIIDESGMPKERFSAEFPKEGPSILRIQQVVRGDSAAYFCASSGDAYEQYFGPGTRLTVT.